Following are 24 T cell receptor beta chains from one sample sequenced in a study of early stage breast cancer tumors. Sequencing used immunoSEQ multiplex PCR; TCRdb keeps in-frame clones, though not all of them. The table shows approximately 30,000 clones, with about 80% occurring only once. Source material: blood. These receptors originate from a person between 55 and 69 years old with breast cancer.

The chain combines TRBV29-1 with TRBJ2-2; 14 bases line up with TRBD2. Unmatched junction bases numbered 3, after V lost 3 bases and J lost 3 bases. The CDR3 totals 16 residues. Germline V lookup: CDR1 SQVTM, CDR2 ANQGSEA. The CDR3 loop reads CSVDGLAGGHTGELFF. For the CDR3, the DNA is TGCAGCGTTGACGGACTAGCGGGAGGTCACACCGGGGAGCTGTTTTTT.

This rearrangement joins TRBV14 to TRBJ2-3; the D gene is possibly TRBD1 (5 bases). CDR1 and CDR2 (germline): SGHDN, FVKESK. The length of the CDR3 is 16 residues. V gave up 1 base and J gave up 1 base, with 12 bases separating them. The CDR3 region has the DNA TGTGCCAGCAGCCAAGGGACAAGCTTCGGCACAGATACGCAGTATTTT. Translating it yields CASSQGTSFGTDTQYF.

This rearrangement joins TRBV27 to TRBJ2-2; a possible D gene is TRBD1 (5 bases). Germline V lookup: CDR1 MNHEY, CDR2 SMNVEV (reference sequence). The CDR3 covers 13 residues. Trimming removed 2 bases at V and 7 bases at J, with 8 bases between. The CDR3 region has the DNA TGTGCCAGCAGTTTACCGGACATCGGGGAGCTGTTTTTT. Translating gives CASSLPDIGELFF.

This clone was seen a single time. V usage is TRBV6-6 and J usage is TRBJ1-4; D is unresolved. The V and J ends lost 4 bases and 6 bases respectively, with 12 bases between them. The CDR3 is made up of 14 amino acids. The germline CDR1 and CDR2 sequences are MNHNY and SVGAGI (reference sequence). The CDR3 region has the DNA TGTGCCAGCAGTTCAACGGAGGCGGATGAAAAACTGTTTTTT. Its translation: CASSSTEADEKLFF.

In this sample, this clone turned up a few times. The rearrangement links TRBV7-3 to TRBJ2-2; 8 nucleotides match TRBD1. Trimming at V came to 5 bases and at J to 5 bases, leaving 7 bases not matched to a gene. Looked up from germline, CDR1 is SGHTA and CDR2 is FQGTGA. This CDR3 is built from 15 residues. The CDR3 region has the DNA TGTGCCAGCAGCCTGGACAGGGCGGATACCGGGGAGCTGTTTTTT. Its translation: CASSLDRADTGELFF.

The chain has TRBV5-6 and TRBJ2-4, with D perhaps TRBD2 (6 bases). This CDR3 is built from 13 residues. The V end lost 2 bases, the J end lost 8 bases, and 11 bases lay between the germline ends. In germline, CDR1 is SGHDT, CDR2 YYEEEE. The CDR3 reads CASSFSGEDIQYF. The CDR3 nucleotides read TGTGCCAGCAGCTTTTCGGGGGAAGACATTCAGTACTTC. The full variable domain, completed using reference TRBV5-6 and TRBJ2-4, is DAGVTQSPTHLIKTRGQQVTLRCSPKSGHDTVSWYQQALGQGPQFIFQYYEEEERQRGNFPDRFSGHQFPNYSSELNVNALLLGDSALYLCASSFSGEDIQYFGAGTRLSVL.

CDR3 amino acids: CASSNRLAGEGETQYF. Written as DNA, the CDR3 is TGTGCCAGCAGCAATCGACTAGCGGGAGAAGGAGAGACCCAGTACTTC. The V gene is TRBV11-3, the J gene TRBJ2-5, with TRBD2 matching over 12 bases. Germline CDR1 and CDR2: SGHNT and YENEEA. V lost 5 bases to trimming and J lost 4 bases; unmatched junction nucleotides: 8. This CDR3 comprises 16 residues.

The chain has TRBV29-1 and TRBJ2-2; 8 bases are a match to TRBD1. This CDR3 has 16 amino acids. V was clipped by 6 bases and J by 1 base; unmatched bases: 10. The germline gives CDR1 SQVTM, CDR2 ANQGSEA. DNA for the CDR3: TGCAGCGTGTATTCCCGGGACAGGAAGAACACCGGGGAGCTGTTTTTT. Amino acids: CSVYSRDRKNTGELFF.

This chain connects TRBV6-1 to TRBJ2-7; D possibly corresponds to TRBD2 (6 bases). This CDR3 has 14 amino acids. Trimming left V 6 bases short and J 6 bases short, with 18 bases between. Germline V gene lookup returns CDR1 MNHNS and CDR2 SASEGT. The CDR3: CASRGSGEITEQYF. In nucleotides, the CDR3 is TGTGCCAGCAGAGGTAGCGGAGAGATCACCGAGCAGTACTTC.

The CDR3 is CASSFSGNQPQHF. The CDR3 nucleotides are TGTGCCAGCAGTTTCAGTGGCAATCAGCCCCAGCATTTT. This chain joins TRBV27 and TRBJ1-5; D is unclear. Looked up from germline, CDR1 is MNHEY and CDR2 is SMNVEV (reference sequence). V lost 3 bases and J lost 2, with 5 bases in between. The CDR3 is 13 amino acids.

This chain joins TRBV5-4 and TRBJ2-5; weak D call: TRBD2 (6 bases). The CDR3 spans 14 residues. Trimming cost V 4 bases and J 2 bases, with 12 bases left between them. Per the germline V gene, CDR1 is SGHNT and CDR2 is YYREEE (reference sequence). CDR3 amino acids: CASSLGLAQETQYF. For the CDR3, the DNA is TGTGCCAGCAGCCTGGGACTGGCTCAAGAGACCCAGTACTTC.

As concerns this clone: At the DNA level, this CDR3 is encoded by other sequences in the same sample as well. This rearrangement joins TRBV2 to TRBJ2-3, with D perhaps TRBD2 (5 bases). The germline CDR1 and CDR2 sequences are SNHLY and FYNNEI. This CDR3 contains 14 residues. The ends were cut back, 6 bases at V and 1 base at J, with 11 bases in the middle. The DNA of the CDR3 is TGTGCCAGCAGCCGGGGAACCCGCACAGATACGCAGTATTTT. Encoded protein: CASSRGTRTDTQYF.

V and J are TRBV10-3 and TRBJ2-1; the match to TRBD2 covers 7 bases. The CDR3 has 16 residues. Germline CDR1 and CDR2: ENHRY and SYGVKD. Unmatched junction bases numbered 9, after V lost 3 bases and J lost 4 bases. The CDR3 DNA reads TGTGCCATCAGTGATTTGGCGGGAGCTGGTTACAATGAGCAGTTCTTC. Its translation: CAISDLAGAGYNEQFF.

The chain has TRBV27 and TRBJ1-2; a weak D match, TRBD1 (6 bases). The V gene lost 6 bases and the J gene lost 1 base, with 9 bases spanning the gap. Germline lookup yields CDR1 MNHEY and CDR2 SMNVEV (reference sequence). The CDR3 runs 13 residues. The CDR3 protein is CASRSGDNYGYTF. The CDR3 region has the DNA TGTGCCAGCAGGTCAGGGGATAACTATGGCTACACCTTC.

The chain links TRBV28 to TRBJ2-7; 7 nucleotides match TRBD2. The length of the CDR3 is 13 residues. V lost 2 bases to trimming and J lost 3 bases; unmatched junction nucleotides: 1. The germline gives CDR1 MDHEN, CDR2 SYDVKM. CDR3: CASSLPGGYEQYF. CDR3 coding DNA: TGTGCCAGCAGTTTACCGGGGGGCTACGAGCAGTACTTC.

This clone is a singleton in its sample. The CDR3, as DNA: TGTGCCAGCTCACCAGAGAGGACTAGGACCTACAATGAGCAGTTCTTC. It specifies CASSPERTRTYNEQFF. This rearrangement joins TRBV18 to TRBJ2-1, with 7 bases lining up with TRBD2. The length of the CDR3 is 16 residues. Germline lookup yields CDR1 KGHSH and CDR2 LQKENI. With V trimmed by 2 bases and J by 2 bases, 6 bases remained unmatched.

The chain joins TRBV6-6 to TRBJ1-1; D is unresolved. Per the germline V gene, CDR1 is MNHNY and CDR2 is SVGAGI (reference sequence). There are 14 residues in the CDR3. V dropped 0 bases and J dropped 1 base, with 6 bases sitting between them. CDR3 loop: CASSYSIQNTEAFF. CDR3 bases: TGTGCCAGCAGTTACTCCATACAGAACACTGAAGCTTTCTTT.

V and J are TRBV28 and TRBJ1-1; 8 nucleotides align to TRBD1. Germline loops: CDR1 MDHEN, CDR2 SYDVKM. The CDR3 runs 15 residues. The junction had 8 bases not matched to a gene; V was cut back by 7 bases and J by 1 base. This chain's CDR3 is CASTSATGANTEAFF. In nucleotides, the CDR3 is TGTGCCAGCACCTCCGCGACAGGGGCGAACACTGAAGCTTTCTTT.

The J gene is TRBJ2-3, the V gene TRBV11-2; no reliable D call. Germline V gene data show CDR1 as SGHAT and CDR2 as FQNNGV. V was pared by 5 bases and J by 2 bases, with 5 bases between. CDR3 size: 12 residues. The CDR3 region is CASSDNTDTQYF. The CDR3 nucleotides read TGTGCCAGCAGCGACAACACAGATACGCAGTATTTT.

This clone turned up a few times. This sequence joins TRBV19 and TRBJ1-2, with a tentative D call TRBD1 (6 bases). Germline V gives CDR1 LNHDA, CDR2 SQIVND (reference sequence). The V end was cut by 3 bases, the J end by 4 bases, with 21 bases between. This CDR3 has 17 residues. The CDR3 region is CASSILISRTDTYGYTF. The CDR3 nucleotides are TGTGCCAGTAGTATCCTTATTAGTAGGACAGACACCTATGGCTACACCTTC. Based on the CDR3 plus reference TRBV19 and TRBJ1-2, the full variable domain is DGGITQSPKYLFRKEGQNVTLSCEQNLNHDAMYWYRQDPGQGLRLIYYSQIVNDFQKGDIAEGYSVSREKKESFPLTVTSAQKNPTAFYLCASSILISRTDTYGYTFGSGTRLTVV.

The rearrangement uses TRBV6-6 and TRBJ1-2, with D possibly being TRBD1 (6 bases). V dropped 7 bases and J dropped 6 bases, with 18 bases sitting between them. The CDR3 is made up of 14 amino acids. Germline V CDR1 and CDR2: MNHNY, SVGAGI (reference sequence). Written as DNA, the CDR3 is TGTGCCAGCACCCCGTGGCGGGGGGCGAATGGCTACACCTTC. Protein product: CASTPWRGANGYTF.

This chain uses TRBV5-1 with TRBJ2-2, with 14 nucleotides matching TRBD2. CDR1 SGHRS and CDR2 YFSETQ come from the germline V gene. The CDR3 loop spans 17 amino acids. V lost 4 bases and J lost 7; bases outside the gene matches: 9. Here the CDR3 reads CASSPGTSGSLVGELFF. CDR3 nucleotides: TGCGCCAGCAGCCCCGGGACTAGCGGGAGTCTCGTCGGGGAGCTGTTTTTT.

The chain joins TRBV9 to TRBJ2-5, with 11 bases fitting TRBD2. The trim removed 0 bases at V and 9 bases at J, leaving 19 bases unmatched. CDR1 SGDLS and CDR2 YYNGEE come from the germline V gene. The CDR3 totals 19 residues. The CDR3 DNA sequence: TGTGCCAGCAGCGTAGGAGGTGCTAGCGGGAGGAGTGTTCGGGAGGCCCAGTACTTC. Translated, it gives CASSVGGASGRSVREAQYF. Full variable domain (remainder filled in from reference TRBV9 and TRBJ2-5): DSGVTQTPKHLITATGQRVTLRCSPRSGDLSVYWYQQSLDQGLQFLIQYYNGEERAKGNILERFSAQQFPDLHSELNLSSLELGDSALYFCASSVGGASGRSVREAQYFGPGTRLLVL.

This chain joins TRBV4-3 and TRBJ2-7, with 7 bases identical to TRBD1. The CDR3 sequence is 15 residues long. CDR1 is LGHNA and CDR2 is YSLEER in the germline V gene. The junction had 6 bases not matched to a gene; V was cut back by 2 bases and J by 2 bases. The CDR3 loop reads CASSQSDRVTYEQYF. CDR3 coding DNA: TGCGCCAGCAGCCAATCCGACAGGGTAACCTACGAGCAGTACTTC.